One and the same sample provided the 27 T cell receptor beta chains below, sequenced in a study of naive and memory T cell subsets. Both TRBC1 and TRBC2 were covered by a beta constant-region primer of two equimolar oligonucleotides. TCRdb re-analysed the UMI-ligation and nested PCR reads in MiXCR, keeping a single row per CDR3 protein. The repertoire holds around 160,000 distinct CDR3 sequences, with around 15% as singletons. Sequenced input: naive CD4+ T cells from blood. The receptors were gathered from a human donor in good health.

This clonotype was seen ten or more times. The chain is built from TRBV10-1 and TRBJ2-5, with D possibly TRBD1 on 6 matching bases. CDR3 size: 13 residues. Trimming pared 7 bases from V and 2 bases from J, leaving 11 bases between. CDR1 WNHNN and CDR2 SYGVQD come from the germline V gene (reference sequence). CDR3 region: CASTRRGQETQYF. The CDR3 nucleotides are TGCGCCAGCACCCGAAGGGGGCAAGAGACCCAGTACTTC.

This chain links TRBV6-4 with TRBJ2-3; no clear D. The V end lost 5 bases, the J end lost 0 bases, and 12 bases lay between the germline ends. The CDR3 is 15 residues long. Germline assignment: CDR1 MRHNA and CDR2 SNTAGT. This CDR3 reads CASSPLGHSTDTQYF. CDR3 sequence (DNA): TGTGCCAGCAGTCCCCTTGGGCACAGCACAGATACGCAGTATTTT.

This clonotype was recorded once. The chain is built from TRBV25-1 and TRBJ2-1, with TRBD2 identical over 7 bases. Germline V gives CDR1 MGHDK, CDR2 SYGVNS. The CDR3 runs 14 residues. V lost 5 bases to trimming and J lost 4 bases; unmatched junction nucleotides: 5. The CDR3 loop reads CASSRAGLYNEQFF. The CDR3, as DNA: TGTGCCAGCAGTAGAGCGGGATTGTACAATGAGCAGTTCTTC.

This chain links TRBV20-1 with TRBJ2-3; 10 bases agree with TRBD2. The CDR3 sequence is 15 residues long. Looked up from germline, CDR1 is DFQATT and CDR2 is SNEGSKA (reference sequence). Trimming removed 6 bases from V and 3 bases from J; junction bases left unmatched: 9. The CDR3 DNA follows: TGCAGTGCCAGACCCGCTAGCGGGAGAACAGATACGCAGTATTTT. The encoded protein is CSARPASGRTDTQYF.

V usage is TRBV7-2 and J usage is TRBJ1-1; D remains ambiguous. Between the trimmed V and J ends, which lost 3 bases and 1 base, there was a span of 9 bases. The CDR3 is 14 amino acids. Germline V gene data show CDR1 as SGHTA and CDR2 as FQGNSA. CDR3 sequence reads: CASSLTGSNTEAFF. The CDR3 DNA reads TGTGCCAGCAGCTTGACCGGCTCGAACACTGAAGCTTTCTTT. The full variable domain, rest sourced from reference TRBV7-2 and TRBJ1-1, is GAGVSQSPSNKVTEKGKDVELRCDPISGHTALYWYRQSLGQGLEFLIYFQGNSAPDKSGLPSDRFSAERTGGSVSTLTIQRTQQEDSAVYLCASSLTGSNTEAFFGQGTRLTVV.

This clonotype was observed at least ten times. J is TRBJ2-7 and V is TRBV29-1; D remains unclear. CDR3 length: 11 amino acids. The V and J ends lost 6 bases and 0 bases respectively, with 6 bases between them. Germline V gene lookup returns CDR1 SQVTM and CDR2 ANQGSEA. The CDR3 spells CSVGASYEQYF. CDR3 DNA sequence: TGCAGCGTAGGCGCCTCCTACGAGCAGTACTTC.

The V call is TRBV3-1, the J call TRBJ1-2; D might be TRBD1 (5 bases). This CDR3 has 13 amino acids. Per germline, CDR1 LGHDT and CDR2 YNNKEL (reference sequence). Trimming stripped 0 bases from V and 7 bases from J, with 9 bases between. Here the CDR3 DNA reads TGTGCCAGCAGCCAAGATCCAGGGCTTGGCTACACCTTC. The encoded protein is CASSQDPGLGYTF.

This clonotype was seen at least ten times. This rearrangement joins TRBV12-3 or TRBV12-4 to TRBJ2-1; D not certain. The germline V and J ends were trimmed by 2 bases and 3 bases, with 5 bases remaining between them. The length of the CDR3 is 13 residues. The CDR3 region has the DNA TGTGCCAGCAGTTTAAGGGACTACAATGAGCAGTTCTTC. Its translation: CASSLRDYNEQFF.

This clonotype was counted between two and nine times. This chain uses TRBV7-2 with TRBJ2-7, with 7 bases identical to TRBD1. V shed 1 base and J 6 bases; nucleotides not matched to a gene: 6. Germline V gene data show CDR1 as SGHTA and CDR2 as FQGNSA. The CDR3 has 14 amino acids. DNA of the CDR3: TGTGCCAGCAGCTTAGTCGTTGGGACAGTCGAGCAGTACTTC. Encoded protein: CASSLVVGTVEQYF.

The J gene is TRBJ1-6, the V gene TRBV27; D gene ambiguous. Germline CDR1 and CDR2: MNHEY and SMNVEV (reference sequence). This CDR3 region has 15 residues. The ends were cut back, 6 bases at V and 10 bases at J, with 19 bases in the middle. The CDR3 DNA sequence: TGTGCCAGCAGCCCTTACGATCGGGTATACTCACCCCTCCACTTT. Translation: CASSPYDRVYSPLHF.

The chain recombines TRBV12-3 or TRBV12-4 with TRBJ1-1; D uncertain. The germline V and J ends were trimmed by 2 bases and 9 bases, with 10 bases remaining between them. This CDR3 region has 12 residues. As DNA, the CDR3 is TGTGCCAGCAGTTTACCGCAAAATCAAGCTTTCTTT. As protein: CASSLPQNQAFF.

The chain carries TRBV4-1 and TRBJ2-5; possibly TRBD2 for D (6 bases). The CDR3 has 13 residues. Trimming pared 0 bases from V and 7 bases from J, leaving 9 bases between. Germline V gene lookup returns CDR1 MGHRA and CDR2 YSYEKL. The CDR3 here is CASSQDKAGTQYF. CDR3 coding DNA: TGCGCCAGCAGCCAAGATAAAGCGGGGACCCAGTACTTC.

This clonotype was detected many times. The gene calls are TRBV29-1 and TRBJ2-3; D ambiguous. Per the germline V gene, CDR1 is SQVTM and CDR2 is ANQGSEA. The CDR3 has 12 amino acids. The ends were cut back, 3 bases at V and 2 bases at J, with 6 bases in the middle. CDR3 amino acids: CSVEVNTDTQYF. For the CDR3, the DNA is TGCAGCGTTGAGGTCAACACAGATACGCAGTATTTT.

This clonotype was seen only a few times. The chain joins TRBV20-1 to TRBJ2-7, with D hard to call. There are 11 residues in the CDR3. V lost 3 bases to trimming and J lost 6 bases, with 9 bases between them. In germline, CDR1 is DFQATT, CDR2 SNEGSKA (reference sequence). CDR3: CSARSPGEQYF. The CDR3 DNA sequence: TGCAGTGCTAGGTCCCCCGGCGAGCAGTACTTC.

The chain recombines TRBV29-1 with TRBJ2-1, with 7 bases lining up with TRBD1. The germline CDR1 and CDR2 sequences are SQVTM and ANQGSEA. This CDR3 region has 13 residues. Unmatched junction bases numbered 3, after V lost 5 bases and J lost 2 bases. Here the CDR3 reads CSVSGQAYNEQFF. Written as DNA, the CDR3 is TGCAGCGTTTCAGGACAGGCCTACAATGAGCAGTTCTTC.

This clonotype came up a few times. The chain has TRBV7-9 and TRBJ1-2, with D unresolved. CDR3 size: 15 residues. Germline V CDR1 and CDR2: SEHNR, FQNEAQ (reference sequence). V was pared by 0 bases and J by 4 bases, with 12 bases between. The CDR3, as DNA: TGTGCCAGCAGCTTAGCGGTGGCGCGGGGCTATGGCTACACCTTC. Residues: CASSLAVARGYGYTF.

In nucleotides, the CDR3 is TGTGCCAGCAGCTCCTGGCTAGCGGGAGTGTACAATGAGCAGTTCTTC. Translation gives CASSSWLAGVYNEQFF. V is TRBV7-9 and J is TRBJ2-1; 10 positions match TRBD2. V lost 4 bases and J lost 4; bases outside the gene matches: 7. CDR1 and CDR2 from the germline V gene are SEHNR and FQNEAQ (reference sequence). The CDR3 is 16 amino acids.

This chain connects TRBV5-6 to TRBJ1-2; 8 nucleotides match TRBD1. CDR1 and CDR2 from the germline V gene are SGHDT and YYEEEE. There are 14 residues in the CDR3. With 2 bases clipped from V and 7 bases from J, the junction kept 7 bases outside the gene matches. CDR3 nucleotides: TGTGCCAGCAGCTTCAGGACAGGGCGCGGTGGCTACACCTTC. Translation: CASSFRTGRGGYTF.

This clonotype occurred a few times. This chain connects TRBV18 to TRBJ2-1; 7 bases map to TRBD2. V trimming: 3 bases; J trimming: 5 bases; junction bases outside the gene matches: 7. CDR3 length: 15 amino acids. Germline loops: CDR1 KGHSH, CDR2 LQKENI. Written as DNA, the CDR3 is TGTGCCAGCTCACCGACGGCTAGCGGTGACAATGAGCAGTTCTTC. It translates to CASSPTASGDNEQFF.

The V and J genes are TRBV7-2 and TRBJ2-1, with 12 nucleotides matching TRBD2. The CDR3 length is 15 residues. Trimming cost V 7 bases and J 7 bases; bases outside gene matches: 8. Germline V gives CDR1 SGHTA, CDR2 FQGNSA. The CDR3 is CASKLAGGWLNEQFF. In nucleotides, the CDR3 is TGTGCCAGCAAGCTAGCGGGAGGGTGGTTGAATGAGCAGTTCTTC.

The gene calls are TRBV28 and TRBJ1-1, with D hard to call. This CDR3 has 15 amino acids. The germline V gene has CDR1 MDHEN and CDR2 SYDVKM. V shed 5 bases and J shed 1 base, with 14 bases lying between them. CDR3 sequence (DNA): TGTGCCAGCAGTCCCAGTCGGCCGACGAACACTGAAGCTTTCTTT. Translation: CASSPSRPTNTEAFF.

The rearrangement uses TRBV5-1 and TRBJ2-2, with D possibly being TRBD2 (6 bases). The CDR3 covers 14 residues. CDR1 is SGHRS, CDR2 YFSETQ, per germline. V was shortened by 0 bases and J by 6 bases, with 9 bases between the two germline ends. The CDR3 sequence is CASSLAREAGELFF. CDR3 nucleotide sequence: TGCGCCAGCAGCTTGGCGAGGGAGGCCGGGGAGCTGTTTTTT.

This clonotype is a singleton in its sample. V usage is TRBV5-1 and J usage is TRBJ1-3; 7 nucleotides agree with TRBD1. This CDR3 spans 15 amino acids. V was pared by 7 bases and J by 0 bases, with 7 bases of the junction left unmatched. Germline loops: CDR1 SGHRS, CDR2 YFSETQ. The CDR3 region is CASGRDSSSGNTIYF. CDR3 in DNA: TGCGCCAGCGGGAGGGACAGTAGCTCTGGAAACACCATATATTTT. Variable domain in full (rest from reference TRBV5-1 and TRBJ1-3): KAGVTQTPRYLIKTRGQQVTLSCSPISGHRSVSWYQQTPGQGLQFLFEYFSETQRNKGNFPGRFSGRQFSNSRSEMNVSTLELGDSALYLCASGRDSSSGNTIYFGEGSWLTVV.

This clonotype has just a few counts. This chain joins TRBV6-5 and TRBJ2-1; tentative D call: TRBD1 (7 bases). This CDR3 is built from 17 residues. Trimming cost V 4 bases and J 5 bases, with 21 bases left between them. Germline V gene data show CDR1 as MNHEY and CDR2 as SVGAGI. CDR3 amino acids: CASSSTPGGIKHNEQFF. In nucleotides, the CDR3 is TGTGCCAGCAGTTCAACACCAGGGGGGATCAAGCACAATGAGCAGTTCTTC.

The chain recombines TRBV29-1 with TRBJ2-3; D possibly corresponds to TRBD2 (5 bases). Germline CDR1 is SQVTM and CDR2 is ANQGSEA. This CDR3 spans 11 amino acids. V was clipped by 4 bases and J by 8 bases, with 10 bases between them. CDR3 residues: CSVGRSGTQYF. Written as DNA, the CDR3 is TGCAGCGTTGGTCGAAGCGGTACGCAGTATTTT.

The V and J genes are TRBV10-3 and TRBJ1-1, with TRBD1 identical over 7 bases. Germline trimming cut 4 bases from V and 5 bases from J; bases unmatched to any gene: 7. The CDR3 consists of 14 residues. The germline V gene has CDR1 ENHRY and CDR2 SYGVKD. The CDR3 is CAISGMTGKTEAFF. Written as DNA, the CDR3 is TGTGCCATCAGTGGGATGACAGGGAAGACTGAAGCTTTCTTT.

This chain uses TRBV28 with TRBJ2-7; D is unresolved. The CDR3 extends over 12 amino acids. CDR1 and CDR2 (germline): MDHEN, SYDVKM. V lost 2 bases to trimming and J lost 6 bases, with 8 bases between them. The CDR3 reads CASSLRQSEQYF. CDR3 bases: TGTGCCAGCAGTTTACGACAATCCGAGCAGTACTTC.